Reported below is one T cell receptor beta chain. The data were taken from a study of CD8 T cells in Susac syndrome. There are 16 residues in the CDR3. With 6 bases removed from V and 8 bases from J, the gap between germline ends came to 22 bases. The germline CDR1 and CDR2 sequences are MNHEY and SMNVEV (reference sequence). Random hexamers were used to reverse transcribe the RNA input (0.5 to 1 ug). It was immunoSEQ multiplex PCR that amplified TCR beta CDR3 across 54 Vbeta and 13 Jbeta. TCRdb ran MiXCR on the immunoSEQ multiplex PCR reads and lists one entry per CDR3 protein. This table holds about 80,000 distinct CDR3 sequences, approximately 94% found once.

The rearrangement uses TRBV27 and TRBJ2-2, with a weak D call TRBD2 (6 bases). The receptor's source is a human donor in good health. The sample comprised CD8+ T cells from PBMCs. Here the CDR3 DNA reads TGTGCCAGCAGAAGTTTAATTGTGAGCGGGTCGGGGGAGCTGTTTTTT. It translates to CASRSLIVSGSGELFF.